This TCR beta chain was observed in a study of blood T cell repertoires in COVID-19. In the study overall: Sources were T cells, B-cell-depleted T cells, or PBMCs; the material itself was cDNA or gDNA.

This clone came up a few times. Repertoires were generated with immunoSEQ multiplex PCR, while TCRdb's copy carries only in-frame clones and drops some. The table has approximately 97,000 clones, more than 70% seen once; the top ten hold 15% to 20%. The sequence derives from a human donor in a cohort sampled during active COVID-19. The sequenced sample was peripheral blood.

For the CDR3, the DNA is TGTGCCAGCATCTGGACAGGGGGTAGCAATCAGCCCCAGCATTTT. Translating gives CASIWTGGSNQPQHF. The chain recombines TRBV6-5 with TRBJ1-5; TRBD1 aligns across 10 bases. The CDR3 spans 15 residues. The trim removed 7 bases at V and 0 bases at J, leaving 3 bases unmatched. Germline V CDR1 and CDR2: MNHEY, SVGAGI.